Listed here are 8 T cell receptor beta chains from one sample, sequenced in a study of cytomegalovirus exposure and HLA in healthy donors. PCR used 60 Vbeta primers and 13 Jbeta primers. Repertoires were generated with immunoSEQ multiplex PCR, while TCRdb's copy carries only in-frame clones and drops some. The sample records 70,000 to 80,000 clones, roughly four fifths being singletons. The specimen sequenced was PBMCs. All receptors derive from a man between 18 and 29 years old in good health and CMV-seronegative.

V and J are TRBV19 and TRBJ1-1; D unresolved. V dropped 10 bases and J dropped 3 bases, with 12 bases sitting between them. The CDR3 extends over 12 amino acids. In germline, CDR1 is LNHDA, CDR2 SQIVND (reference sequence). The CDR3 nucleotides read TGTGCCACCCTTGAGATGGACACTGAAGCTTTCTTT. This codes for CATLEMDTEAFF.

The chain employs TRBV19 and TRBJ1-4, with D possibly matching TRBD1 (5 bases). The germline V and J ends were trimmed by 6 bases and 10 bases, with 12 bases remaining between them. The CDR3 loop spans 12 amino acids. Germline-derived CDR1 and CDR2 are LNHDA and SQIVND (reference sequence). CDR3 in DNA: TGTGCCAGTAGCAGCCGGGGGGGAAAACTGTTTTTT. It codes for CASSSRGGKLFF.

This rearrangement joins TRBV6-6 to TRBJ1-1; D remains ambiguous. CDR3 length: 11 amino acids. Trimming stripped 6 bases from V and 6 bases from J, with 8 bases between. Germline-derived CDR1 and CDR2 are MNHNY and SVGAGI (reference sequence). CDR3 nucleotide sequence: TGTGCCAGCAGACACGTCTCTGAAGCTTTCTTT. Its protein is CASRHVSEAFF.

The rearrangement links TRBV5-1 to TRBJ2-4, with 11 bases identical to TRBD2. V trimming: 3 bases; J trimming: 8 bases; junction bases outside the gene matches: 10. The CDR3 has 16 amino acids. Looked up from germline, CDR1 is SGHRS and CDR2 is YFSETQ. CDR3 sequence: CASSSLAGGPGDIQYF. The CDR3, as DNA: TGCGCCAGCAGCTCTTTAGCGGGGGGGCCGGGGGACATTCAGTACTTC.

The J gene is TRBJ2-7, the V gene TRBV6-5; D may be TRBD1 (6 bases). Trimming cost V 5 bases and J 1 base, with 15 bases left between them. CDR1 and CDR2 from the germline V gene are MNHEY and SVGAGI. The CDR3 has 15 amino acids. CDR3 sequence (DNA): TGTGCCAGCAGTACCCAGGGGTCAAAATCCTACGAGCAGTACTTC. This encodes CASSTQGSKSYEQYF.

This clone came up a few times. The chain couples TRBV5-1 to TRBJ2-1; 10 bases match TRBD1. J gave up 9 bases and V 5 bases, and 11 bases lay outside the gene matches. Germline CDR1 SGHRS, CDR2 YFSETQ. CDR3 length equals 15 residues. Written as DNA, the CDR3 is TGCGCCAGCAGTCCCGGGACAGGGGTTAGTGGTGAGCAGTTCTTC. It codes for CASSPGTGVSGEQFF.

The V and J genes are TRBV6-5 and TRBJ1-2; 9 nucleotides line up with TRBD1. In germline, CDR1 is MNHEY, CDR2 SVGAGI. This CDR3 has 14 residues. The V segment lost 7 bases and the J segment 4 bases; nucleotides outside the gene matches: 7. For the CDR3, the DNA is TGTGCCAGCAAAACCACGGACAGGGGCTATGGCTACACCTTC. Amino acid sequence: CASKTTDRGYGYTF.

DNA of the CDR3: TGTGCCAGCAGGCCCGGACAGGGCACTTCACCCCTCCACTTT. It translates to CASRPGQGTSPLHF. The rearrangement links TRBV28 to TRBJ1-6, with 8 positions matching TRBD1. The germline V gene encodes CDR1 MDHEN and CDR2 SYDVKM. With 6 bases clipped from V and 9 bases from J, the junction kept 7 bases outside the gene matches. CDR3 length: 14 amino acids.